Shown below are 26 T cell receptor beta chains from a single sample sequenced in a study of blood T cell repertoires in COVID-19. Assay used: immunoSEQ multiplex PCR; TCRdb lists only in-frame clones, some missing. The data show 95,000 to 150,000 clones, around 80% seen once. Sequenced material: peripheral blood. These receptors were taken from a woman aged 50 to 60 with acute or convalescent COVID-19.

This chain links TRBV5-1 with TRBJ2-3; 11 positions agree with TRBD2. CDR3 length: 16 residues. The J segment lost 1 base and the V segment lost 4 bases, leaving 5 bases of the junction unmatched. The germline CDR1 and CDR2 sequences are SGHRS and YFSETQ. DNA for the CDR3: TGCGCCAGCAGCGTTAGCGGGGGGGCGGGCACAGATACGCAGTATTTT. Translating gives CASSVSGGAGTDTQYF.

The gene calls are TRBV11-2 and TRBJ2-2; 7 bases align to TRBD2. This CDR3 comprises 18 residues. Germline CDR1 reads SGHAT; CDR2 reads FQNNGV. After removal of 5 bases from V and 0 bases from J, the junction contained 12 bases not matched to a gene. CDR3 sequence (DNA): TGTGCCAGCAGCCGTTCCGCCCCTAGCGGAACGAACACCGGGGAGCTGTTTTTT. Its translation: CASSRSAPSGTNTGELFF.

The chain has TRBV7-2 and TRBJ2-2; 7 positions match TRBD2. V shed 4 bases, J shed 7 bases, and the junction held 9 bases outside the gene matches. This CDR3 spans 15 amino acids. Looked up from germline, CDR1 is SGHTA and CDR2 is FQGNSA. The CDR3 DNA reads as TGTGCCAGCAGCTCGACTAGCCGGATAGGCGGGGAGCTGTTTTTT. Its protein product is CASSSTSRIGGELFF.

There are a few counts of this clone. The chain joins TRBV7-8 to TRBJ1-5; D may be TRBD1 (6 bases). V lost 4 bases, J lost 1 base, and 11 bases lay in between. Germline V lookup: CDR1 SGHVS, CDR2 FQNEAQ. The CDR3 has 15 residues. CDR3 DNA sequence: TGTGCCAGCAGCTCTGACGGACAGAGCAATCAGCCCCAGCATTTT. Translation: CASSSDGQSNQPQHF.

This rearrangement joins TRBV2 to TRBJ2-2; a possible D gene is TRBD1 (5 bases). Trimming shortened V by 4 bases and J by 3 bases, and 12 bases separated the two germline ends. The CDR3 is 15 amino acids. The germline V gene encodes CDR1 SNHLY and CDR2 FYNNEI. CDR3 bases: TGTGCCAGCAGTGGTTACGACAGAGACACCGGGGAGCTGTTTTTT. It translates to CASSGYDRDTGELFF.

The CDR3 here is CASSLGYGYEQYF. The CDR3 bases are TGTGCCAGCAGCTTAGGTTACGGTTACGAGCAGTACTTC. The rearrangement uses TRBV7-2 and TRBJ2-7; unclear D gene. CDR3 length: 13 amino acids. V was pared by 1 base and J by 4 bases, with 8 bases between. The germline V gene encodes CDR1 SGHTA and CDR2 FQGNSA.

This clone was detected once. This chain uses TRBV20-1 with TRBJ2-1; D may be TRBD1 (5 bases). The CDR3 covers 14 residues. Between the trimmed V and J ends, which lost 3 bases and 4 bases, there was a span of 13 bases. The germline gives CDR1 DFQATT, CDR2 SNEGSKA (reference sequence). The CDR3: CSASISGMYNEQFF. CDR3 nucleotide sequence: TGCAGTGCTAGTATCTCAGGGATGTACAATGAGCAGTTCTTC.

The chain carries TRBV14 and TRBJ2-1, with TRBD1 identical over 9 bases. Germline loops: CDR1 SGHDN, CDR2 FVKESK. The CDR3 length is 15 residues. Trimming at V came to 1 base and at J to 10 bases, leaving 8 bases not matched to a gene. CDR3 amino acids: CASSQVGTGIWEQFF. The CDR3 coding sequence is TGTGCCAGCAGCCAAGTGGGGACAGGGATTTGGGAGCAGTTCTTC.

The genes are TRBV5-1 and TRBJ1-1; the match to TRBD1 covers 9 bases. Per the germline V gene, CDR1 is SGHRS and CDR2 is YFSETQ. This CDR3 spans 14 amino acids. V lost 4 bases and J lost 4; bases outside the gene matches: 5. The CDR3 region has the DNA TGCGCCAGCAGCCCCGGACAGGGGAGCACTGAAGCTTTCTTT. Residues: CASSPGQGSTEAFF.

This clone is a singleton in its sample. V is TRBV3-1 (or the pseudogene TRBV3-2) and J is TRBJ2-4, with 10 bases lining up with TRBD2. The length of the CDR3 is 18 residues. Trimming at V came to 0 bases and at J to 1 base, leaving 6 bases not matched to a gene. From germline, CDR1 is LGHDT and CDR2 YNNKEL (reference sequence). CDR3 DNA: TGTGCCAGCAGCCAAGATTTTCGAGCGGGAGGGGCCAAAAACATTCAGTACTTC. Residues: CASSQDFRAGGAKNIQYF.

The CDR3 here is CASRPGLAGLETQYF. The CDR3 DNA sequence: TGTGCCAGCAGACCGGGACTAGCGGGATTAGAGACCCAGTACTTC. The chain couples TRBV5-4 to TRBJ2-5; 13 bases are shared with TRBD2. CDR1 and CDR2 from the germline V gene are SGHNT and YYREEE (reference sequence). CDR3 length: 15 residues. V was clipped by 5 bases and J by 4 bases; unmatched bases: 5.

This clone was observed once. The V gene is TRBV3-1 (or the pseudogene TRBV3-2), the J gene TRBJ1-6; no firm D call. Germline CDR1 reads LGHDT; CDR2 reads YNNKEL (reference sequence). V lost 1 base, J lost 9 bases, and 10 bases lay in between. This CDR3 is built from 14 residues. This CDR3 is CASSQGRGISPLHF. CDR3 sequence (DNA): TGTGCCAGCAGCCAAGGCCGGGGAATTTCACCCCTCCACTTT.

There are a few counts of this clone. The rearrangement links TRBV21-1 to TRBJ2-3; the table's D call, TRBD2, has no DNA check behind it. TRBV21-1 is a recognized pseudogene. This CDR3 has 16 residues. Here the CDR3 DNA reads TGTGCCAGCAGCGACCGCCGGACTAGCGGGAGTGATACGCAGTATTTT. This translates into CASSDRRTSGSDTQYF.

The gene calls are TRBV15 and TRBJ2-1, with 12 positions matching TRBD2. This CDR3 has 17 residues. The trim removed 1 base at V and 10 bases at J, leaving 11 bases unmatched. Germline CDR1 is LNHNV and CDR2 is YYDKDF (reference sequence). CDR3 loop: CATSRVVRTSGVREQFF. CDR3 nucleotides: TGTGCCACCAGCAGAGTTGTAAGGACTAGCGGGGTGCGCGAGCAGTTCTTC.

This chain connects TRBV13 to TRBJ1-6; 7 nucleotides line up with TRBD1. The CDR3 runs to 17 residues. Germline CDR1 PRHDT, CDR2 FYEKMQ (reference sequence). Losses at the gene ends were 5 bases for V and 4 bases for J; bases not matched to a gene: 11. CDR3 DNA: TGTGCCAGCAGCCCAGGGGGGCAGGGGACTTATAATTCACCCCTCCACTTT. Translating gives CASSPGGQGTYNSPLHF.

The CDR3 nucleotides are TGCGCCAGCAGCCAGGCCGGGACAAAGAACTATGGCTACACCTTC. Its protein product is CASSQAGTKNYGYTF. V gene TRBV4-1 combines with J gene TRBJ1-2; TRBD1 might be the D (6 bases). Trimming removed 3 bases from V and 2 bases from J, with 13 bases in between. The V gene's germline CDR1 is MGHRA and CDR2 YSYEKL. The CDR3 is 15 residues long.

This chain uses TRBV29-1 with TRBJ1-2; D not resolved. From germline, CDR1 is SQVTM and CDR2 ANQGSEA. Trimming took off 4 bases at V and 0 bases at J, with 9 bases between the two ends. There are 13 residues in the CDR3. The CDR3 coding sequence is TGCAGCGTTGTTGGCCTAGCTAACTATGGCTACACCTTC. Translated, it gives CSVVGLANYGYTF.

The chain has TRBV5-5 and TRBJ1-1; tentative D call: TRBD1 (6 bases). V lost 0 bases and J lost 1, with 10 bases in between. This CDR3 is 15 amino acids long. Germline V gene sequence: CDR1 SGHKS, CDR2 YYEKEE (reference sequence). The CDR3 loop is CASSLVGTPNTEAFF. For the CDR3, the DNA is TGTGCCAGCAGCTTGGTAGGGACACCGAACACTGAAGCTTTCTTT.

The rearrangement joins TRBV7-9 to TRBJ2-3; tentative D call: TRBD2 (6 bases). This CDR3 contains 14 residues. Germline CDR1 is SEHNR and CDR2 is FQNEAQ (reference sequence). Trimming stripped 5 bases from V and 3 bases from J, with 12 bases between. CDR3 region: CASSPGTFTDTQYF. In DNA, the CDR3 is TGTGCCAGCAGCCCGGGGACTTTTACAGATACGCAGTATTTT.

The chain combines TRBV2 with TRBJ1-5, with 8 nucleotides matching TRBD1. This CDR3 has 16 residues. The ends lost 5 bases at V and 5 bases at J; junction bases unmatched: 11. CDR1 is SNHLY and CDR2 is FYNNEI in the germline V gene. CDR3: CASSPLTGDEDQPQHF. CDR3 DNA: TGTGCCAGCAGTCCCCTGACAGGGGATGAGGATCAGCCCCAGCATTTT. Together with reference TRBV2 and TRBJ1-5, the CDR3 gives the full variable domain: EPEVTQTPSHQVTQMGQEVILRCVPISNHLYFYWYRQILGQKVEFLVSFYNNEISEKSEIFDDQFSVERPDGSNFTLKIRSTKLEDSAMYFCASSPLTGDEDQPQHFGDGTRLSIL.

This clone was detected only a few times. The chain recombines TRBV4-1 with TRBJ1-6; D is unclear. Trimming took off 0 bases at V and 0 bases at J, with 15 bases between the two ends. The germline CDR1 and CDR2 sequences are MGHRA and YSYEKL. The CDR3 has 19 amino acids. The CDR3 bases are TGCGCCAGCAGCCAAGAAGGAGGACTCAAGAGCTCCTATAATTCACCCCTCCACTTT. As protein: CASSQEGGLKSSYNSPLHF.

The sample holds one count of this clone. The chain links TRBV4-2 to TRBJ2-7; the match to TRBD1 covers 8 bases. Germline CDR1 LGHNA, CDR2 YNFKEQ. CDR3 length: 14 residues. J gave up 5 bases and V 1 base, and 4 bases lay outside the gene matches. The CDR3 reads CASSQVSRGHEQYF. The CDR3 region has the DNA TGTGCCAGCAGCCAAGTCTCCAGGGGGCACGAGCAGTACTTC.

The gene calls are TRBV7-2 and TRBJ2-1; 8 positions match TRBD2. The CDR3 covers 15 residues. Trimming removed 0 bases from V and 6 bases from J; junction bases left unmatched: 4. CDR1 is SGHTA, CDR2 FQGNSA, per germline. CDR3 sequence reads: CASSLAGRAINEQFF. As DNA, the CDR3 is TGTGCCAGCAGCTTAGCCGGGAGGGCTATCAATGAGCAGTTCTTC.

This clone was found a few times. J is TRBJ1-6 and V is TRBV6-6; D unresolved. Germline CDR1 reads MNHNY; CDR2 reads SVGAGI (reference sequence). The CDR3 extends over 14 amino acids. V shed 6 bases and J shed 7 bases, with 13 bases lying between them. The CDR3: CASSPTINNSPLHF. The CDR3 bases are TGTGCCAGCAGCCCCACAATAAACAATTCACCCCTCCACTTT.

The chain is built from TRBV27 and TRBJ2-1; 11 positions match TRBD2. From germline, CDR1 is MNHEY and CDR2 SMNVEV (reference sequence). The CDR3 consists of 15 residues. J was trimmed by 4 bases and V by 5 bases; bases with no gene match: 4. The CDR3 DNA sequence: TGTGCCAGCAGTGCTGGGACTAGCGGTTACAATGAGCAGTTCTTC. Translation: CASSAGTSGYNEQFF.

This CDR3 is CASSQVLADPYEQYF. DNA of the CDR3: TGTGCCAGCAGCCAAGTTCTAGCGGACCCCTACGAGCAGTACTTC. The rearrangement joins TRBV3-1 (or the pseudogene TRBV3-2) to TRBJ2-7; 7 positions agree with TRBD2. The CDR3 is made up of 15 amino acids. The V gene end was trimmed by 1 base and the J gene end by 2 bases; junction bases not matched to a gene: 5. Germline values: CDR1 LGHDT, CDR2 YNNKEL (reference sequence).